What follows describes a single TCR beta chain. The entry originates in a study of control samples from healthy donors and cancer patients. V was cut by 1 base and J by 0 bases, with 10 bases left in between. The CDR3 runs 16 residues. Germline values: CDR1 SGHVS, CDR2 FQNEAQ. Using immunoSEQ multiplex PCR, the repertoire was profiled, and TCRdb retains in-frame clones only, with some absent. The sample contains 120,000 or so clones, 80% to 90% of which appear only once. The sequence was obtained from a man between 60 and 75 years old in good health. The sample comprised blood. V and J are TRBV7-8 and TRBJ1-3; D is perhaps TRBD1 (5 bases). In nucleotides, the CDR3 is TGTGCCAGCAGCTTAGATGGGGCAGGCTCTGGAAACACCATATATTTT. Translated: CASSLDGAGSGNTIYF.